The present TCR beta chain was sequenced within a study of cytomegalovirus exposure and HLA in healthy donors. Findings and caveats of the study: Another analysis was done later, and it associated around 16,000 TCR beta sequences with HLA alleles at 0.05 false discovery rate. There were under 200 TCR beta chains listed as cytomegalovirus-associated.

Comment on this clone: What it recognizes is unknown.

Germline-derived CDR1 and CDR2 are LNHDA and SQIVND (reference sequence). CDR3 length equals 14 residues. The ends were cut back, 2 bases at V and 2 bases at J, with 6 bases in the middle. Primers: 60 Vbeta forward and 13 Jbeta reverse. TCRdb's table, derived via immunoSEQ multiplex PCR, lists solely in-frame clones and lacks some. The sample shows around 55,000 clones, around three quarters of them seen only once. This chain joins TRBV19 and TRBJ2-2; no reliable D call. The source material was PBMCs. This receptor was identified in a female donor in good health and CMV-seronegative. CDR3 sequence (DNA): TGTGCCAGTAGTATAACACCCAACACCGGGGAGCTGTTTTTT. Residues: CASSITPNTGELFF.